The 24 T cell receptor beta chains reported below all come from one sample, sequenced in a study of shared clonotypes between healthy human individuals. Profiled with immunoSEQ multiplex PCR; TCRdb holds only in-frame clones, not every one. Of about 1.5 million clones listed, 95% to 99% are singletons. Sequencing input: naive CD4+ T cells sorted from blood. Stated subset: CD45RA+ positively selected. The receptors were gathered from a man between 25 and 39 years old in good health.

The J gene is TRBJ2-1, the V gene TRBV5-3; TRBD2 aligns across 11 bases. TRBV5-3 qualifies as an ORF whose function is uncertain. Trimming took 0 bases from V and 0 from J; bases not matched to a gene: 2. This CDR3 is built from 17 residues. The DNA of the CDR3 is TGTGCCAGAAGCTTGGTTGGACTAGCGGGCTCCTACAATGAGCAGTTCTTC. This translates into CARSLVGLAGSYNEQFF.

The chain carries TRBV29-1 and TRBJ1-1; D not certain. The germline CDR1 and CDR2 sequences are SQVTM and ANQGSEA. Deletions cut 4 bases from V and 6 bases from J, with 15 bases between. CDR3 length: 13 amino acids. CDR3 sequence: CSVVVARFAEAFF. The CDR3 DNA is TGCAGCGTTGTTGTCGCTAGGTTTGCTGAAGCTTTCTTT. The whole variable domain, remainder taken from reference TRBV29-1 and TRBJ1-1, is SAVISQKPSRDICQRGTSLTIQCQVDSQVTMMFWYRQQPGQSLTLIATANQGSEATYESGFVIDKFPISRPNLTFSTLTVSNMSPEDSSIYLCSVVVARFAEAFFGQGTRLTVV.

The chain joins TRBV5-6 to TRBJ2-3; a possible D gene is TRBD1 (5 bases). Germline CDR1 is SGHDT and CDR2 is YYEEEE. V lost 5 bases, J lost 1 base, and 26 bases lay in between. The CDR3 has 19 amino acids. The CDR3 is CASRRLGQGTSLGTDTQYF. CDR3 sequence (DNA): TGTGCCAGCAGAAGGCTGGGTCAGGGAACAAGTTTGGGCACAGATACGCAGTATTTT.

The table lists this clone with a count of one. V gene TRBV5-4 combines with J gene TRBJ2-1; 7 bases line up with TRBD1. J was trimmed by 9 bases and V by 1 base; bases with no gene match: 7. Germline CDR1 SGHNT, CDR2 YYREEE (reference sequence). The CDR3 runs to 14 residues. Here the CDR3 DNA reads TGTGCCAGCAGCTTGAGGGGGCCGTGGGGTGAGCAGTTCTTC. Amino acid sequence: CASSLRGPWGEQFF.

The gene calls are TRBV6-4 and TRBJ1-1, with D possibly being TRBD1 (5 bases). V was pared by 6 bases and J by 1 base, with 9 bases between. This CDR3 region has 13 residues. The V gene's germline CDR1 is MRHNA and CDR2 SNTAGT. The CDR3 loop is CASSQQENTEAFF. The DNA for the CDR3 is TGTGCCAGCAGCCAACAGGAGAACACTGAAGCTTTCTTT.

CDR3 sequence: CASRSGQGHNNEQFF. The CDR3 coding sequence is TGTGCCAGCAGATCGGGACAGGGGCATAACAATGAGCAGTTCTTC. This rearrangement joins TRBV6-5 to TRBJ2-1; TRBD1 aligns across 10 bases. From germline, CDR1 is MNHEY and CDR2 SVGAGI. Trimming at V came to 6 bases and at J to 5 bases, leaving 7 bases not matched to a gene. The CDR3 loop spans 15 amino acids.

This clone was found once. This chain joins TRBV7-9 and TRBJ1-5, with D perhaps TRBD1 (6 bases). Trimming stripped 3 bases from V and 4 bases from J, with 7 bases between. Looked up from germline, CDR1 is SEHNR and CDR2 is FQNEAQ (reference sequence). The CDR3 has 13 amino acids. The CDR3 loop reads CASSLGQNQPQHF. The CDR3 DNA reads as TGTGCCAGCAGCTTGGGACAAAATCAGCCCCAGCATTTT. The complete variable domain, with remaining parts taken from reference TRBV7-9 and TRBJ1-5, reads DTGVSQNPRHKITKRGQNVTFRCDPISEHNRLYWYRQTLGQGPEFLTYFQNEAQLEKSRLLSDRFSAERPKGSFSTLEIQRTEQGDSAMYLCASSLGQNQPQHFGDGTRLSIL.

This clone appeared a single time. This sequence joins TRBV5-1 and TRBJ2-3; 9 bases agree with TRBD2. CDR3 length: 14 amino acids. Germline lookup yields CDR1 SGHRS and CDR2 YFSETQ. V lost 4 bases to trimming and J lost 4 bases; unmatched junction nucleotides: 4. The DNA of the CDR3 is TGCGCCAGCAGCCTAGCGGGACTCGCAGATACGCAGTATTTT. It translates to CASSLAGLADTQYF.

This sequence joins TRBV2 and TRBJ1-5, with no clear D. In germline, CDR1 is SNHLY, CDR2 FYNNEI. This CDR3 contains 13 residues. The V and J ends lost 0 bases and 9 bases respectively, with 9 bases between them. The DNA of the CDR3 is TGTGCCAGCAGTGAAGCGGGCGTCCGGCCCCAGCATTTT. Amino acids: CASSEAGVRPQHF.

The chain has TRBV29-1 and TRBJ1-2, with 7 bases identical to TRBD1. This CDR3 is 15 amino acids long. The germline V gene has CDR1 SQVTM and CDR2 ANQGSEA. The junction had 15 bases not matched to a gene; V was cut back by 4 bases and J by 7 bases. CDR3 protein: CSVAPLIHRGPGYTF. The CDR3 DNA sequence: TGCAGCGTTGCCCCTCTAATCCACAGGGGACCTGGCTACACCTTC. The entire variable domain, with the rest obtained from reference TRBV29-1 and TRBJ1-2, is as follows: SAVISQKPSRDICQRGTSLTIQCQVDSQVTMMFWYRQQPGQSLTLIATANQGSEATYESGFVIDKFPISRPNLTFSTLTVSNMSPEDSSIYLCSVAPLIHRGPGYTFGSGTRLTVV.

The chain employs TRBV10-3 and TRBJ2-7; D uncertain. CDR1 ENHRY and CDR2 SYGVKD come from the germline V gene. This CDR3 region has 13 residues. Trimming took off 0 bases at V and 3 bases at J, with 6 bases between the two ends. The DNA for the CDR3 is TGTGCCATCAGTGAGTCGAACGGCTACGAGCAGTACTTC. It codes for CAISESNGYEQYF.

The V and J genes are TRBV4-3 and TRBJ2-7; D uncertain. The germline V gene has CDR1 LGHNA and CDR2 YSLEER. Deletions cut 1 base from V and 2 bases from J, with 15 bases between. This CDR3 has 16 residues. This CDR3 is CASSQGDTNETYEQYF. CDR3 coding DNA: TGCGCCAGCAGCCAAGGAGACACAAATGAGACCTACGAGCAGTACTTC.

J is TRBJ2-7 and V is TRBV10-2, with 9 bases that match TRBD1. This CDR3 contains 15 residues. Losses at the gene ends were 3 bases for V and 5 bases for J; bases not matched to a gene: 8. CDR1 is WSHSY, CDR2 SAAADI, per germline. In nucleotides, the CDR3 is TGCGCCAGCAGTGATTTCCAGGACAGGGGTCACGAGCAGTACTTC. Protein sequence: CASSDFQDRGHEQYF.

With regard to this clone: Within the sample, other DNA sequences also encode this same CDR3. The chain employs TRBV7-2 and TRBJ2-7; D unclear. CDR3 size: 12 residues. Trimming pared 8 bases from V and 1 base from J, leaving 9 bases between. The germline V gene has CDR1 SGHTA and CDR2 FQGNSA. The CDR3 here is CASSATSYEQYF. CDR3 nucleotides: TGTGCCAGCTCCGCTACTTCCTACGAGCAGTACTTC.

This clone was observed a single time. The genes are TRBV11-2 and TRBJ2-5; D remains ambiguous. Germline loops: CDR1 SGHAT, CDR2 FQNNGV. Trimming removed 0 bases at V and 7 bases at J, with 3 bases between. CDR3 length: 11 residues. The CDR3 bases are TGTGCCAGCAGCTTAGAAGGGACCCAGTACTTC. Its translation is CASSLEGTQYF.

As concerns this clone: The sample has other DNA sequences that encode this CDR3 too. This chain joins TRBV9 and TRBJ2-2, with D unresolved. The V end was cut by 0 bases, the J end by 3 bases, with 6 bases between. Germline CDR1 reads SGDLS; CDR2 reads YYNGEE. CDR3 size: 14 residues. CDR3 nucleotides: TGTGCCAGCAGCGTAGCTGGGCACACCGGGGAGCTGTTTTTT. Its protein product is CASSVAGHTGELFF.

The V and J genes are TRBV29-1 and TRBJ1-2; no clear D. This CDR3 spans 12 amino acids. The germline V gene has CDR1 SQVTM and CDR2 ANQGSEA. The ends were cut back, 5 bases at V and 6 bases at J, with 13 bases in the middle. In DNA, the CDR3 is TGCAGCGTTAACGCAGGCTCGGATGGCTACACCTTC. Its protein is CSVNAGSDGYTF.

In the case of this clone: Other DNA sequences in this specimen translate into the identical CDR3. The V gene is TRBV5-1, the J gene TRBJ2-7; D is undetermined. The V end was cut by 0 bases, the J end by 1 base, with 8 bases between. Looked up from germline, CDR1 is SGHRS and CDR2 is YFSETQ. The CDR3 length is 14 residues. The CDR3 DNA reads TGCGCCAGCAGCTTGGCTGTCTCATCCTACGAGCAGTACTTC. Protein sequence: CASSLAVSSYEQYF.

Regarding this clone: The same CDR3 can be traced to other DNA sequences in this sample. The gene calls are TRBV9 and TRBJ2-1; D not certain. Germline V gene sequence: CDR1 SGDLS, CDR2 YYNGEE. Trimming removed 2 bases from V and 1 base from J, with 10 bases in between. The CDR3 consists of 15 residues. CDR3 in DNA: TGTGCCAGCAGCGTCGACGGCCCGTCCTACAATGAGCAGTTCTTC. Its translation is CASSVDGPSYNEQFF.

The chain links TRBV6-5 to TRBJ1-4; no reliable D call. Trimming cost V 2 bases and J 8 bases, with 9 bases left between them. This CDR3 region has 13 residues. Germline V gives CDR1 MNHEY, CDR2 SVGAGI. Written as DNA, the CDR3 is TGTGCCAGCAGTTACGTGGGGTCAGAAAAACTGTTTTTT. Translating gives CASSYVGSEKLFF.

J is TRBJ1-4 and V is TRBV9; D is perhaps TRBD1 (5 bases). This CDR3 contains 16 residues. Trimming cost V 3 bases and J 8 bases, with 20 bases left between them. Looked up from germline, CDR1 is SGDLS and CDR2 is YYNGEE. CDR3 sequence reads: CASSAAGGQTLEKLFF. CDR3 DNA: TGTGCCAGCAGCGCCGCCGGCGGACAAACTCTCGAAAAACTGTTTTTT.

The CDR3 region is CAISESREAGRTGELFF. For the CDR3, the DNA is TGTGCCATCAGTGAAAGTAGGGAGGCCGGTCGCACCGGGGAGCTGTTTTTT. The chain carries TRBV10-3 and TRBJ2-2; TRBD2 is a possible D gene (6 bases). V lost 3 bases and J 4 bases, leaving 18 bases between the germline ends. Germline V gene sequence: CDR1 ENHRY, CDR2 SYGVKD. The CDR3 contains 17 residues.

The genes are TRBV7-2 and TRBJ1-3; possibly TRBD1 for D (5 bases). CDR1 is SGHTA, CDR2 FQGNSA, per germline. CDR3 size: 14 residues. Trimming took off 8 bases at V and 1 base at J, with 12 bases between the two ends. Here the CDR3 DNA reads TGTGCCAGCGCTCGGACACTTTCTGGAAACACCATATATTTT. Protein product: CASARTLSGNTIYF.

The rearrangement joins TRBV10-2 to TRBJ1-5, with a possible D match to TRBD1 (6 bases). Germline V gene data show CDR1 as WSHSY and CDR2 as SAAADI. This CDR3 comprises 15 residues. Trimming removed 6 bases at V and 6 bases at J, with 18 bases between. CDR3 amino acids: CASREQGSWVQPQHF. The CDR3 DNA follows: TGCGCCAGCAGGGAACAGGGCTCTTGGGTTCAGCCCCAGCATTTT.